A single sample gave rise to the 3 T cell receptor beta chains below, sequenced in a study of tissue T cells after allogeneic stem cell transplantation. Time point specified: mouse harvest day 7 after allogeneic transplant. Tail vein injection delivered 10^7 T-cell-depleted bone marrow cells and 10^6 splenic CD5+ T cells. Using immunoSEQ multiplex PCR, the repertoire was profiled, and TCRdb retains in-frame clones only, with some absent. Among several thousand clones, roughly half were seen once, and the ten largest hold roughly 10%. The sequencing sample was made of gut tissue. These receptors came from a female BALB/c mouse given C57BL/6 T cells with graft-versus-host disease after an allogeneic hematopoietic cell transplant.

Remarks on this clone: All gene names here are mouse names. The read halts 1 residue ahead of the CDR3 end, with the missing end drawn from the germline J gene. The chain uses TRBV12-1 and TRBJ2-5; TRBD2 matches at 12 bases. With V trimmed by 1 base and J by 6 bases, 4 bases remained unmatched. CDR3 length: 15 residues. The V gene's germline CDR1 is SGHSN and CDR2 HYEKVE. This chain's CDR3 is CASSLTGGARDTQYF. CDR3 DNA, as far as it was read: TGTGCCAGCTCTCTGACTGGGGGGGCGAGGGACACCCAGTAC.

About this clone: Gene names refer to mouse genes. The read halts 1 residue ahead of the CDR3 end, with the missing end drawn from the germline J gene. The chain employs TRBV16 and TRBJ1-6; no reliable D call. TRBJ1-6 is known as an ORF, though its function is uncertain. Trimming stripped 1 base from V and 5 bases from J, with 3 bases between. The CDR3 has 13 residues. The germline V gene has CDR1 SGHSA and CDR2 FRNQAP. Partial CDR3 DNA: TGTGCAAGCAGCTTAGGTGATAATTCGCCCCTCTAC. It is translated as CASSLGDNSPLY. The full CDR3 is CASSLGDNSPLYF.

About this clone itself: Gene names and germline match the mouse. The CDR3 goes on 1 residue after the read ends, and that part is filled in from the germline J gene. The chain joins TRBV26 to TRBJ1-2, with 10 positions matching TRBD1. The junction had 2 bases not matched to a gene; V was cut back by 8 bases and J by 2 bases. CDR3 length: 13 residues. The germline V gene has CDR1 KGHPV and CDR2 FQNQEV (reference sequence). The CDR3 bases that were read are TGTGCCAGCTCGGGACAGGGGAACTCCGACTACACC. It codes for CASSGQGNSDYT. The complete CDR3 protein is CASSGQGNSDYTF. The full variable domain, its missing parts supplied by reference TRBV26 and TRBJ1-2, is NSKVIQTPRYLVKGQGQKAKMRCIPEKGHPVVFWYQQNKNNEFKFLINFQNQEVLQQIDMTEKRFSAECPSNSPCSLEIQSSEAGDSALYLCASSGQGNSDYTFGSGTRLLVI.